This T cell receptor (beta chain) was retrieved from a study of blood T cell repertoires in COVID-19. Looking at the study overall: Sites in the United States, Italy and Spain provided acute and convalescent COVID-19 samples.

Notes on this clone: The junction differs from germline at one of its ends, possibly a read error.

Germline V gene lookup returns CDR1 SQVTM and CDR2 ANQGSEA. CDR3 size: 12 residues. Produced via immunoSEQ multiplex PCR; TCRdb's table is partial and in-frame only. The sample holds 50,000 or so clones, approximately 85% seen once. The chain has TRBV29-1 and TRBJ2-7, with unresolved D. The sample was peripheral blood. This clonotype was obtained from a man aged 40-55 years with acute or convalescent COVID-19. The CDR3 nucleotides are TGCAGCGTCGAAGTAGTAGCCTACGAGCAGTACTTC. Translated: CSVEVVAYEQYF.